This TCR beta chain emerged from a study of T cells in Graves' hyperthyroidism and ophthalmopathy. Researchers took RNA transcripts and amplified the TCR beta CDR3 regions from them. The HTBI primer set was used in a first-round RT-PCR of the TCR CDR3. TCRdb recomputed calls from the multiplex PCR reads with MiXCR, one row per CDR3 protein. The sample records around 620,000 distinct CDR3 sequences, 16% being singletons. V was clipped by 7 bases and J by 4 bases; unmatched bases: 10. CDR3 length equals 15 residues. This clonotype was detected ten times or more. The rearrangement uses TRBV12-3 or TRBV12-4 and TRBJ2-3; 8 nucleotides match TRBD2. The clonotype comes from a woman aged 30 to 39 with Graves' hyperthyroidism. The sequenced sample was blood. For the CDR3, the DNA is TGTGCCAGCAAACTTCGTACGACTAGCGCAGATACGCAGTATTTT. Translating it yields CASKLRTTSADTQYF.